This T cell receptor (beta chain) is from a study of shared clonotypes between healthy human individuals. Study-level results: Sampling was confined to blood; repertoires within tissues likely differ.

CDR3 length: 15 amino acids. Looked up from germline, CDR1 is MNHEY and CDR2 is SMNVEV (reference sequence). V shed 2 bases, J shed 8 bases, and the junction held 5 bases outside the gene matches. Comments on this clone: Its antigen remains unidentified.

Produced via immunoSEQ multiplex PCR; TCRdb's table is partial and in-frame only. The table has 2 million or so clones, about 95% seen once; the top ten hold about 1.1%. Selected positively for CCR7 and CD45RO-negative, naive CD8 cells excluded terminally differentiated effector memory CD45RA+ cells. Sample: naive CD8+ T cells sorted from blood. This TCR derives from a man between 18 and 29 years old in good health. V is TRBV27 and J is TRBJ2-2, with 10 bases aligning to TRBD2. The CDR3 DNA reads as TGTGCCAGCAGTTTAATAACTAGCGGGGTTGGGGAGCTGTTTTTT. Protein product: CASSLITSGVGELFF.